The clone carrying this T cell receptor beta chain showed up just a few times. Original analysis: It was from reference gene primer amplification that nucleated cell counts were estimated. TCRdb's table, derived via immunoSEQ multiplex PCR, lists solely in-frame clones and lacks some. The V and J calls and clone size come from that table; D and trimming were worked out from the DNA. The sample comprises about 370,000 clones, around 92% of which are singletons, and around 1.7% rests with the top ten. Cohort assignment relied on participant-reported clinical history. These data belong to a study of blood T cell repertoires in COVID-19. About the study: Donors in the United States, Italy and Spain gave samples during acute or convalescent COVID-19. Sources were T cells, B-cell-depleted T cells, or PBMCs; the material itself was cDNA or gDNA.

The specimen was PBMCs or T cells enriched from blood (not recorded which). This receptor was identified in a woman aged 25 to 39 who had recovered from COVID-19.

The CDR3 nucleotides are TGTGCCAGCTCACCATCCGGGACAGATCAGCCCCAGCATTTT. It specifies CASSPSGTDQPQHF. The rearrangement joins TRBV18 to TRBJ1-5; 7 nucleotides match TRBD1. CDR3 size: 14 residues. V was clipped by 2 bases and J by 5 bases; unmatched bases: 3. The germline CDR1 and CDR2 sequences are KGHSH and LQKENI.